Shown below are 18 T cell receptor beta chains from a single sample sequenced in a study of CD8+ T cells in alopecia areata. Reverse transcribed after extraction, RNA yielded cDNA as the sequencing template. This table comes from immunoSEQ multiplex PCR, and its TCRdb copy is limited to in-frame clones, with some not included. This sample yields some 130,000 clones, of which approximately 49% are seen a single time; roughly a sixth belongs to the top ten. The specimen comprised CD8+ T cells sorted from blood, sampled at week 0. The receptors stem from a human donor with alopecia areata.

The chain uses TRBV2 and TRBJ2-7; 9 bases agree with TRBD1. The CDR3 totals 14 residues. CDR1 and CDR2 (germline): SNHLY, FYNNEI. The J segment lost 6 bases and the V segment lost 6 bases, leaving 9 bases of the junction unmatched. CDR3 sequence (DNA): TGTGCCAGCAGGGGGGCGACAGGGGGTGTCGAGCAGTACTTC. It encodes CASRGATGGVEQYF.

J is TRBJ2-5 and V is TRBV5-4; 9 bases agree with TRBD2. The CDR3 consists of 16 residues. Trimming cost V 1 base and J 4 bases; bases outside gene matches: 8. The germline V gene encodes CDR1 SGHNT and CDR2 YYREEE (reference sequence). The CDR3 nucleotides are TGTGCCAGCAGCTTGTCTGCGGGGGGGCGGGGAGAGACCCAGTACTTC. As protein: CASSLSAGGRGETQYF.

This clone is medium-sized in the sample. V gene TRBV6-4 combines with J gene TRBJ2-3; D is unclear. Trimming took off 5 bases at V and 0 bases at J, with 12 bases between the two ends. Germline CDR1 reads MRHNA; CDR2 reads SNTAGT. The length of the CDR3 is 15 residues. The CDR3: CASSFVAASTDTQYF. The CDR3, as DNA: TGTGCCAGCAGTTTTGTGGCAGCTAGCACAGATACGCAGTATTTT.

A few counts support this clone. The V call is TRBV4-1, the J call TRBJ2-6; D is unclear. From germline, CDR1 is MGHRA and CDR2 YSYEKL. The CDR3 runs to 16 residues. Trimming removed 0 bases at V and 0 bases at J, with 6 bases between. The CDR3 spells CASSQDHSSGANVLTF. The DNA for the CDR3 is TGCGCCAGCAGCCAAGATCACAGCTCTGGGGCCAACGTCCTGACTTTC.

This clone showed up many times. The CDR3 nucleotides are TGTGCCAGCAGCCCTTTATGGGGGGCGCATAGCACAGATACGCAGTATTTT. This encodes CASSPLWGAHSTDTQYF. The chain recombines TRBV7-9 with TRBJ2-3; tentatively, D is TRBD1 or TRBD2 (6 bases each). Germline lookup yields CDR1 SEHNR and CDR2 FQNEAQ (reference sequence). The CDR3 contains 17 residues. V lost 5 bases and J 0 bases, leaving 18 bases between the germline ends.

This clone was observed a few times. The genes are TRBV14 and TRBJ2-2, with a tentative D call TRBD1 (6 bases). The germline CDR1 and CDR2 sequences are SGHDN and FVKESK. The CDR3 is made up of 17 amino acids. V lost 1 base to trimming and J lost 1 base, with 13 bases between them. The CDR3 spells CASSQAWDMMNTGELFF. The CDR3 nucleotides read TGTGCCAGCAGCCAAGCGTGGGACATGATGAACACCGGGGAGCTGTTTTTT. The variable domain in full, completed from reference TRBV14 and TRBJ2-2, reads EAGVTQFPSHSVIEKGQTVTLRCDPISGHDNLYWYRRVMGKEIKFLLHFVKESKQDESGMPNNRFLAERTGGTYSTLKVQPAELEDSGVYFCASSQAWDMMNTGELFFGEGSRLTVL.

The genes are TRBV29-1 and TRBJ1-3; D gene ambiguous. There are 11 residues in the CDR3. Germline-derived CDR1 and CDR2 are SQVTM and ANQGSEA. V lost 3 bases to trimming and J lost 4 bases, with 4 bases between them. The CDR3 is CSVERGNTIYF. CDR3 bases: TGCAGCGTTGAGCGGGGAAACACCATATATTTT.

The J gene is TRBJ2-2, the V gene TRBV7-9; no clear D gene. Trimming removed 1 base from V and 6 bases from J, with 6 bases in between. Germline V lookup: CDR1 SEHNR, CDR2 FQNEAQ (reference sequence). This CDR3 region has 13 residues. The CDR3 loop is CASSLEPAGELFF. DNA of the CDR3: TGTGCCAGCAGCTTAGAACCGGCCGGGGAGCTGTTTTTT.

In its sample, this clone was seen a few times. This chain joins TRBV29-1 and TRBJ1-2; 7 bases agree with TRBD1. Germline V gene sequence: CDR1 SQVTM, CDR2 ANQGSEA. The CDR3 runs 14 residues. The junction had 10 bases not matched to a gene; V was cut back by 1 base and J by 8 bases. The CDR3 nucleotides are TGCAGCGTTGAAGCTAAGGGGGCGCGGAGAGGCTACACCTTC. This codes for CSVEAKGARRGYTF.

The genes are TRBV18 and TRBJ1-2; 8 nucleotides align to TRBD1. Germline V CDR1 and CDR2: KGHSH, LQKENI. With 6 bases clipped from V and 9 bases from J, the junction kept 12 bases outside the gene matches. The CDR3 sequence is 14 residues long. DNA for the CDR3: TGTGCCAGCTCCCGAGGGGCGGCAGGGGGCAGCTACACCTTC. Translating gives CASSRGAAGGSYTF.

This clone was found a few times. This chain links TRBV7-9 with TRBJ2-3, with 7 bases aligning to TRBD1. With 5 bases clipped from V and 6 bases from J, the junction kept 8 bases outside the gene matches. The CDR3 runs 14 residues. Germline V CDR1 and CDR2: SEHNR, FQNEAQ (reference sequence). CDR3 DNA: TGTGCCAGCAGCCACCCCGACAGGGAGGATACGCAGTATTTT. Residues: CASSHPDREDTQYF.

The chain employs TRBV9 and TRBJ2-7; D is perhaps TRBD1 or TRBD2 (5 bases each). There are 17 residues in the CDR3. The V end was cut by 0 bases, the J end by 5 bases, with 21 bases between. The germline V gene has CDR1 SGDLS and CDR2 YYNGEE. CDR3 sequence (DNA): TGTGCCAGCAGCGTAGGGACCGGGACCTCCGATTTGAACGAGCAGTACTTC. This gives the protein CASSVGTGTSDLNEQYF.

This clone was recorded a few times. The chain links TRBV5-4 to TRBJ1-2, with D unclear. Trimming pared 0 bases from V and 9 bases from J, leaving 6 bases between. Germline V gene data show CDR1 as SGHNT and CDR2 as YYREEE (reference sequence). The CDR3 consists of 11 residues. CDR3 nucleotides: TGTGCCAGCAGCTTGGCCCAGAGCTACACCTTC. It codes for CASSLAQSYTF. Complete variable domain (other parts from reference TRBV5-4 and TRBJ1-2): ETGVTQSPTHLIKTRGQQVTLRCSSQSGHNTVSWYQQALGQGPQFIFQYYREEENGRGNFPPRFSGLQFPNYSSELNVNALELDDSALYLCASSLAQSYTFGSGTRLTVV.

This clone was counted only a few times. The gene calls are TRBV29-1 and TRBJ2-5, with D tentatively TRBD1 (6 bases). The J call is uncertain, as TRBJ2-7 better fits the DNA end. The CDR3 has 13 amino acids. CDR1 SQVTM and CDR2 ANQGSEA come from the germline V gene. The CDR3 region has the DNA TGCAGCGCCGAGGGGACATCAGCCTACGAGCAGTACTTC. This codes for CSAEGTSAYEQYF.

The chain links TRBV6-5 to TRBJ2-2; possibly TRBD2 for D (5 bases). This CDR3 is 15 amino acids long. V was clipped by 1 base and J by 13 bases, with 19 bases between them. Germline values: CDR1 MNHEY, CDR2 SVGAGI. Here the CDR3 DNA reads TGTGCCAGCAGTTACTTAGAACTGGCCCCCGGGATGCTGTTTTTT. Its translation: CASSYLELAPGMLFF.

The rearrangement joins TRBV6-5 to TRBJ1-5; 9 positions match TRBD1. Germline-derived CDR1 and CDR2 are MNHEY and SVGAGI. The length of the CDR3 is 15 residues. The V gene end was trimmed by 0 bases and the J gene end by 6 bases; junction bases not matched to a gene: 3. CDR3: CASSYSQGAIQPQHF. The CDR3 DNA follows: TGTGCCAGCAGTTACTCACAGGGGGCGATTCAGCCCCAGCATTTT.

This chain connects TRBV6-6 to TRBJ2-7; D not resolved. This CDR3 contains 12 residues. The V and J ends lost 2 bases and 4 bases respectively, with 6 bases between them. The germline V gene encodes CDR1 MNHNY and CDR2 SVGAGI (reference sequence). The CDR3 sequence is CASSYGTYEQYF. CDR3 nucleotide sequence: TGTGCCAGCAGTTACGGAACATACGAGCAGTACTTC.

This chain connects TRBV4-2 to TRBJ1-1, with 7 bases aligning to TRBD1. There are 17 residues in the CDR3. V gave up 0 bases and J gave up 4 bases; unmatched junction bases: 11. Looked up from germline, CDR1 is LGHNA and CDR2 is YNFKEQ. This CDR3 is CASSQDGTGVGVTEAFF. In nucleotides, the CDR3 is TGTGCCAGCAGCCAAGATGGCACAGGGGTAGGTGTCACTGAAGCTTTCTTT.